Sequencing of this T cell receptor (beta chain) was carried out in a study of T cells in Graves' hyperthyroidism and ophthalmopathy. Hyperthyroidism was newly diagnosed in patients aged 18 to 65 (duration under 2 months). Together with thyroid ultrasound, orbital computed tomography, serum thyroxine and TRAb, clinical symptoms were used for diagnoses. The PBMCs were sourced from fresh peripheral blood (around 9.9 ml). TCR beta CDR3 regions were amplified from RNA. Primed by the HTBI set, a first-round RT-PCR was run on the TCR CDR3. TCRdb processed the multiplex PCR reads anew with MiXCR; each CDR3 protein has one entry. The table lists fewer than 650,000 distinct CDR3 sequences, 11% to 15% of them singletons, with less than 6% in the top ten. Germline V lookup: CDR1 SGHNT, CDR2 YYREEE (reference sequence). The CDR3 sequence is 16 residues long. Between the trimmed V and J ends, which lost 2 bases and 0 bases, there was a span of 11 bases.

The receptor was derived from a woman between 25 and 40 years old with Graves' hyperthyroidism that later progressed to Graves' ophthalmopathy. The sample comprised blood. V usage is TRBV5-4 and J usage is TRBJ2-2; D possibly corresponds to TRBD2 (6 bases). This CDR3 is CASSFPGRTNTGELFF. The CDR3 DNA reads TGTGCCAGCAGCTTCCCCGGGAGAACGAACACCGGGGAGCTGTTTTTT.